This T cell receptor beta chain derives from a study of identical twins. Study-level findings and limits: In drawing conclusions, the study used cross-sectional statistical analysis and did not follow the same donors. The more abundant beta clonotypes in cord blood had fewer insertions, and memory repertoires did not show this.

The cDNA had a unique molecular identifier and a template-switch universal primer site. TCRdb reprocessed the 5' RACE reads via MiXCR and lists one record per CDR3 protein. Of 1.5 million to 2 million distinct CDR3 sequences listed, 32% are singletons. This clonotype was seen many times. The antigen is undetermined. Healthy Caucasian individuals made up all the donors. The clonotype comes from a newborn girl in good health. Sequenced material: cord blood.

DNA for the CDR3: TGTGCCACCAGTGGAAGAGGGCAAGAGACCCAGTACTTC. This sequence encodes CATSGRGQETQYF. The chain employs TRBV24-1 and TRBJ2-5; the D gene is possibly TRBD2 (5 bases). This CDR3 is built from 13 residues. Trimming removed 5 bases at V and 2 bases at J, with 8 bases between. Germline V gene sequence: CDR1 KGHDR, CDR2 SFDVKD.